This T cell receptor beta chain came from a study of control samples from healthy donors and cancer patients. V gave up 5 bases and J gave up 6 bases, with 10 bases separating them. Germline CDR1 and CDR2: LNHNV and YYDKDF (reference sequence). There are 13 residues in the CDR3. The table came from immunoSEQ multiplex PCR; TCRdb's copy has only in-frame clones and leaves some out. The sample lists about 35,000 clones, approximately 95% occurring once. The sequencing input was PBMCs. This TCR was recovered from a man in his forties with colorectal cancer. This chain uses TRBV15 with TRBJ1-4, with D possibly being TRBD1 (5 bases). DNA for the CDR3: TGTGCCACCAGCGCGCCGGGGGATGAAAAACTGTTTTTT. This encodes CATSAPGDEKLFF.